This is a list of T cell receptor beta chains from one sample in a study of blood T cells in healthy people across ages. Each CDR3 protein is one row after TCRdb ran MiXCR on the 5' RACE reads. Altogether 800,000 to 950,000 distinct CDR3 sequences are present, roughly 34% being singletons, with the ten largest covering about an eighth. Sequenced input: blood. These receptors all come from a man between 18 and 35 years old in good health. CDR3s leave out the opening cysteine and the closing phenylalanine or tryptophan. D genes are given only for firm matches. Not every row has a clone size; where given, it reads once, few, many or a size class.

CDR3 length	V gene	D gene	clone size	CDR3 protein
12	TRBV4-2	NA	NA	ASSQAGSGTEAF
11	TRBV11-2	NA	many	ASSLNGNTEAF
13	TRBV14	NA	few	ASSQWIHTGTEAF
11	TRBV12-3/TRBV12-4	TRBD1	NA	ASSITGAGELF
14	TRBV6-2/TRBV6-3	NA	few	ASSGRARNFQETQY
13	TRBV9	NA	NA	ASSSNGRRVETQY
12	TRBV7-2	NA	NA	ASSLVPGQETQY
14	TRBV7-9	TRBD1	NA	ASTLNVGQGIHEQY
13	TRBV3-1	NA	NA	ASSQAAAMRDTQY
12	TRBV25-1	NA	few	ASGGLEGVETQY
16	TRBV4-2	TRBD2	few	ASSQEVGAGGSYNEQF
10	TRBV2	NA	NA	ASSEPGSSRY
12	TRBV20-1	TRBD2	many	SASPGGSVYEQF
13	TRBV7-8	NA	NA	ASSPDRQDYRAQH
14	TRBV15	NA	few	ATSRSYREPTDTQY
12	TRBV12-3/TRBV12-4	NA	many	ASSRYVPQETQY
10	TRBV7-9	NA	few	ASSQSAYEQY
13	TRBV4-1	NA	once	ASSQVLPGRDEQY
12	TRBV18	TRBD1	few	ASSQDRGPETQY
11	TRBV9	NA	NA	ASSGGDSYEQY
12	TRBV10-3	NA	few	AILRGTGTGELF
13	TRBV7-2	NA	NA	ASSLAGRQLNEQY
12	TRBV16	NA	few	ASSQSILPYEQY
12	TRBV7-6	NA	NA	ASNLEVGSNEQY
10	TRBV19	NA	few	AGYGANYGYT
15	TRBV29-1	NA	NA	SVEGLVAGSEQETQY
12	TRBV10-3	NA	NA	AITSLADGNTIY
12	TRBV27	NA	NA	ASSVYPGSYEQY
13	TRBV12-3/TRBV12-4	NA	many	ASTKRSSSYNEQF
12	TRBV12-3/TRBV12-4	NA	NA	ASSFRRVGTEAF
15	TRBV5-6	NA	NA	ASSSYLDAVSYNEQY
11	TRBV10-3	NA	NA	AISQQRPGELF
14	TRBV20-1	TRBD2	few	SASVTSGGRPETQY
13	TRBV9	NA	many	ASSVGVLAKNIQY
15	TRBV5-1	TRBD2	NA	ASSSPRSGGVQETQY
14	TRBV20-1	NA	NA	SALLTLTRGTGELF
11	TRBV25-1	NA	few	ASSAGIGSGYT
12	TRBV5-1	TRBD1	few	ASSWRDRVDEQY
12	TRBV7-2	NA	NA	ASTTSWDYDGQY
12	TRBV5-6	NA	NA	ASSSGLRSDTQY
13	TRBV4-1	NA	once	ASSPVQGGAQPQH
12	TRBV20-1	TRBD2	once	SASGGAFYNEQF
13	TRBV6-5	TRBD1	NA	ASSRQGGGNQSQH
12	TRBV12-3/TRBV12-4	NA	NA	ASSFAGRSYGYT
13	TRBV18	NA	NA	ASSPSRDRNQPQH
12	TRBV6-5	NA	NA	ASSGGGFYNEQY
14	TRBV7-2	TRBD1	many	ASSSPTGFGANVLT
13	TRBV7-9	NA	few	ASSLVLSSYNEQF
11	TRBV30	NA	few	AWAGISAQPQH
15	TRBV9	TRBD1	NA	ASSSPEGALLYNEQF
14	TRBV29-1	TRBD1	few	SVAGTGEDSNQPQH
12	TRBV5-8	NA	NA	ASSRRKGFTEAF
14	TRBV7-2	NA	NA	ASSLGPGQVGETQY
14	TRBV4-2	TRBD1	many	ASSRGTGTGVDEQY